This T cell receptor beta chain was recovered during a study of response to subunit inactivated influenza vaccine (dated by TCRdb to between 2017 and 2018). Study-level background: Deep quantitative T cell receptor repertoire profiling was used in the study to track responses to a trivalent subunit inactivated influenza vaccine. The investigation overall reported the following: According to the authors, only a limited number of new T cells may be recruited by each seasonal influenza vaccination.

The CDR3 contains 15 residues, cysteine and phenylalanine counted. Left in the record is the CDR3 DNA by itself, 45 bases read in frame from the first base. V is trimmed back by 8 bases and J by 6 bases, and the junction contains 14 bases that no gene match accounts for. The germline V gene provides CDR1 SNHLY and CDR2 FYNNEI. This clonotype was counted between two and nine times. Its antigen specificity is not known. It has no much larger one-base neighbor in the sample; base qualities were not kept. Receptor amplification or capture employed RT-PCR. The sequencer listed for this sample is Illumina HiSeq 2500. Using fastp trimming at Q25 and MiXCR clonotype assembly, TCRdb reanalyzed the public sequencing data and kept in-frame beta chains. Rows merge per CDR3 protein into single entries with the most common DNA and genes. The sample contains 500,000 or so distinct CDR3 sequences, 9.5% to 12% of them found a single time. In total, the top ten clones hold approximately 12% of the sample.

Per the publication, the time point label means: approximately 40 days after influenza vaccine administration. The sequence links TRBV2 to TRBJ2-3; 7 middle bases align to TRBD1. The source material was PBMCs from blood, sampled 40 to 50 days after vaccination. This TCR came from a man aged 50 or older who received an inactivated influenza vaccine. Donor details come from another sample of the same person, matched by shared clones. The nucleotide sequence is given as TGTGCCAGCGTCCCGGTGAGGGGGCGCCTTGATACGCAGTATTTT. It translates as CASVPVRGRLDTQYF.